The clone carrying this TCR beta chain was observed many times. What it recognizes is unknown. The use of a sample-barcoded 5' primer and a J-beta primer mix characterized a second PCR of 7 to 11 cycles. Each of the cDNA molecules was tagged by a template-switch adaptor with 12 random nucleotides. Every sample gave at least 2.5 million paired-end reads containing CDR3. TCRdb passed the 5' RACE reads through MiXCR, listing each CDR3 protein once. The table shows about a million distinct CDR3 sequences, with about two fifths occurring only once. Germline CDR1 is MNHEY and CDR2 is SVGEGT. J gave up 0 bases and V 8 bases, and 1 base lay outside the gene matches. This CDR3 has 12 amino acids. The data are from a study of blood T cells in healthy people across ages. Study-level information: About one barcoded TCR beta cDNA was captured per two T cells. Broader study findings: Estimates drawn from one million T cells were deemed to understate diversity.

The chain combines TRBV6-2 or TRBV6-3 with TRBJ2-7; 7 nucleotides line up with TRBD1. This receptor was obtained from a man between 18 and 35 years old in good health. Sequencing was done on a sample of blood. This CDR3 is CASGDSSYEQYF. For the CDR3, the DNA is TGTGCCAGCGGGGACAGCTCCTACGAGCAGTACTTC.